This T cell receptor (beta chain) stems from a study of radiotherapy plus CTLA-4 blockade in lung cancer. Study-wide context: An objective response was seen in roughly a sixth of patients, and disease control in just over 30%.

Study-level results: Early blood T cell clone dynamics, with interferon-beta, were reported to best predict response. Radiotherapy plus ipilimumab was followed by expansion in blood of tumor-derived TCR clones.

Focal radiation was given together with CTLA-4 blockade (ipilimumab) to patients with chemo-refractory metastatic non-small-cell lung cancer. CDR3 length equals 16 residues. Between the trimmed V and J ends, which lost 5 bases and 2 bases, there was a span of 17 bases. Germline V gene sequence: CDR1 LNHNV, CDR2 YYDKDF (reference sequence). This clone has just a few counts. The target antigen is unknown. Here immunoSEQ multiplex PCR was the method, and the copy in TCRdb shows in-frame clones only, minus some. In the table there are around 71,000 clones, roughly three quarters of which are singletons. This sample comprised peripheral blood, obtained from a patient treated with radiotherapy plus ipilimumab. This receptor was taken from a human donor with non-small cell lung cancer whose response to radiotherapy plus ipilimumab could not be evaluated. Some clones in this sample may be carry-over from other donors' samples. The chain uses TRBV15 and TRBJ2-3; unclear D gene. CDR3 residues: CATSPQSPTITDTQYF. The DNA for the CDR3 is TGTGCCACCAGCCCCCAATCCCCAACTATCACAGATACGCAGTATTTT.